This TCR beta chain comes out of a study of blood T cell repertoires in COVID-19. The assay was immunoSEQ multiplex PCR, and TCRdb's table has in-frame clones only and misses some. Here the sample spans about 480,000 clones, 88% being singletons. The CDR3 contains 11 residues. Trimming left V 8 bases short and J 5 bases short, with 9 bases between. This clone was counted between two and nine times. This TCR came from a woman in her 40s who had recovered from COVID-19. The specimen was PBMCs or T cells enriched from blood (not recorded which). The rearrangement joins TRBV12-3 or TRBV12-4 to TRBJ1-1; D not certain. The chain's CDR3 is CASSIDTEAFF. The CDR3 nucleotides read TGTGCCAGCTCCATAGATACTGAAGCTTTCTTT.